The T cell receptor beta chain described here comes from a study of a mutant IDH1 vaccine in newly diagnosed glioma. At the level of the study: The earlier regimen, radiotherapy, temozolomide, or both, was most often both. The V12 visit happened in week 35, and the V13 visit happened in week 47.

The protocol was immunoSEQ multiplex PCR, while the TCRdb copy is restricted to in-frame clones and leaves out a portion. The sample lists over 35,000 clones; approximately 80% were seen once. Trimming removed 0 bases from V and 3 bases from J, with 15 bases in between. The germline gives CDR1 SGHKS, CDR2 YYEKEE (reference sequence). The CDR3 is made up of 16 amino acids. As for time point: week 35, safety follow-up. Every single dose of the vaccine, 300 ug of mutant IDH1 20-mer peptide, came with topical imiquimod. Patients in the study were vaccinated eight times, receiving shots in weeks 1, 3, 5, 7, 11, 15, 19 and 23. Study-wide points: Overall, about 93% of patients had vaccine-induced immune responses.

With regard to this clone: As yet, its antigen is unknown.

Sequencing was performed on PBMCs, taken from a glioma patient whose treatment included an IDH1 peptide vaccine. This receptor was taken from a woman in her 50s with glioma. J is TRBJ1-1 and V is TRBV5-5, with D unclear. DNA for the CDR3: TGTGCCAGCAGCTTGGAGCAGGTTACCATGGACACTGAAGCTTTCTTT. This encodes CASSLEQVTMDTEAFF.